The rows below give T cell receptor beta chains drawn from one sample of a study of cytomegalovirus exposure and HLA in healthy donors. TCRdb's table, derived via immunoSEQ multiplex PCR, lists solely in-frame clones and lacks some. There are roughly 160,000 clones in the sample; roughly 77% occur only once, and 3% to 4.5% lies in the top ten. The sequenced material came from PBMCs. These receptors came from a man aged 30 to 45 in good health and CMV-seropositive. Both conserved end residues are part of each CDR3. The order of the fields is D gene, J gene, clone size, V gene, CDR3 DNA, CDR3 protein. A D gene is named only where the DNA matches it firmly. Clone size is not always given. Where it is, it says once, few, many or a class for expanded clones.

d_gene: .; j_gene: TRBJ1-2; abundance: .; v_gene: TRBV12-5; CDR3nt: TGTGCTAGTGGTCCCACAGGGTATGGCTACACCTTC; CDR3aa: CASGPTGYGYTF
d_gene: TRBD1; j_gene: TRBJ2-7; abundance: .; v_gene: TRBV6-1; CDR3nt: TGTGCCAGCAGTAGGACAGGTGGGACCTACGAGCAGTACTTC; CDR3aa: CASSRTGGTYEQYF
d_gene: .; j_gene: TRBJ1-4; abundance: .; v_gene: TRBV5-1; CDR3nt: TGCGCCAGCAGCTTGGGTACTGGGAGTGAAAAACTGTTTTTT; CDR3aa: CASSLGTGSEKLFF
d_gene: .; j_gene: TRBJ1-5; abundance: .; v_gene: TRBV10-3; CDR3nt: TGTGCCATCAGTGATCTCGACAGTGCTAAAGACCAGCATTTT; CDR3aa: CAISDLDSAKDQHF
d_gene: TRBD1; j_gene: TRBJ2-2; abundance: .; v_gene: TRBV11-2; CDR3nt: TGTGCCAGCAGCTCAGGGGGCATGAGCACCGGGGAGCTGTTTTTT; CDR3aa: CASSSGGMSTGELFF
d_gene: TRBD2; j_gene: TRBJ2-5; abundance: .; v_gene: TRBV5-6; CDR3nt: TGTGCCAGCAGCTTAAGCGGGGCGGAGACCCAGTACTTC; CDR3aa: CASSLSGAETQYF
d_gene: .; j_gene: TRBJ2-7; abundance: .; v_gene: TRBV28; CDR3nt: TGTGCCAGCAGTTTAATGTACAGGGCCCACGAGCAGTACTTC; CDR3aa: CASSLMYRAHEQYF
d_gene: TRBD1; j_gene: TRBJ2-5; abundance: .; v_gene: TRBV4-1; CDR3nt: TGCGCCAGCAGTCAGACAGGGGGCCTTATTGGAGAGACCCAGTACTTC; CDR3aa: CASSQTGGLIGETQYF
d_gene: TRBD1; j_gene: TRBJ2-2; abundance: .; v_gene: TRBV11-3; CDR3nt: TGTGCCAGCAGCCCGACAGGGGGCGGGGACACCGGGGAGCTGTTTTTT; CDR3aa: CASSPTGGGDTGELFF
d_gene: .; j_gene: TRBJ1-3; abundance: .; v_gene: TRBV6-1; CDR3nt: TGTGCCAGCAGTGCTTACGGTCTGGTGAGCTCTGGAAACACCATATATTTT; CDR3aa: CASSAYGLVSSGNTIYF
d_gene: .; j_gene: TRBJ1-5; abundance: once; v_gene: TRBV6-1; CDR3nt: TGTGCCAGCAGTGAAGCGTACGGGGGTGACAATCAGCCCCAGCATTTT; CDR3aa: CASSEAYGGDNQPQHF
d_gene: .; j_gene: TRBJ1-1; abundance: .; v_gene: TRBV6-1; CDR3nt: TGTGCCAGCACTACAGTAATCACTGAAGCTTTCTTT; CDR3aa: CASTTVITEAFF
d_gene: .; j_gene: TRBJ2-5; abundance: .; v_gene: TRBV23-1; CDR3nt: TGCGCCAGCAGTCCCCCCGACAGCCACCAAGAGACCCAGTACTTC; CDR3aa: CASSPPDSHQETQYF
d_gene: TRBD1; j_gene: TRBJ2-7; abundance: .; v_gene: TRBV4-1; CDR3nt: TGCGCCAGCAGCCAAGCCCCGGGACAGACCTACGAGCAGTACTTC; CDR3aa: CASSQAPGQTYEQYF
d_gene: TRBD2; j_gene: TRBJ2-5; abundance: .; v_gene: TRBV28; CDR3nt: TGTGCCAGCAGGGGGGGGACGGACCAAGAGACCCAGTACTTC; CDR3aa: CASRGGTDQETQYF
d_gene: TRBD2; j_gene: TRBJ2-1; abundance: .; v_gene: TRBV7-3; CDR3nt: TGTGCCAGCAGCTCCCGGGCCTGGGGGGGGAATGAGCAGTTCTTC; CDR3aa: CASSSRAWGGNEQFF
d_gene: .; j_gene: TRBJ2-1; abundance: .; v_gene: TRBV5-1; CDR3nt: TGCGCCAGCTCAGAACAAGGGGATTACAATGAGCAGTTCTTC; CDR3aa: CASSEQGDYNEQFF
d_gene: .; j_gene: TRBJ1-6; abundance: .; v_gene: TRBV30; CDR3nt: TGTGCCTGGACCCTCGAGTCTGGGACTCGTTGGCCCCTCCACTTT; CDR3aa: CAWTLESGTRWPLHF
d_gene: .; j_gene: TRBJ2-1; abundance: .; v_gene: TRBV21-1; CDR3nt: TGTGCCAGCTGGGGAACAGGGGGCGCTCCCAATGAGCAGTTCTTC; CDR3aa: CASWGTGGAPNEQFF
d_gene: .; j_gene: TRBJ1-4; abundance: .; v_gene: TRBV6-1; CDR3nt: TGTGCCAGCCTCGAGAGGACTAATGAAAAACTGTTTTTT; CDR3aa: CASLERTNEKLFF
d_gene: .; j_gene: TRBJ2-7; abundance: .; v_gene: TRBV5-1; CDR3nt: TGCGCCAGCAGCTTGGATTCCCCAGTCCACGAGCAGTACTTC; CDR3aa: CASSLDSPVHEQYF
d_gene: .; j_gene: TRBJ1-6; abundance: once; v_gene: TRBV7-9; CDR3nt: TGTGCCAGCACCCTCCTAGGAATGTCACCCCTCCACTTT; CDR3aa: CASTLLGMSPLHF
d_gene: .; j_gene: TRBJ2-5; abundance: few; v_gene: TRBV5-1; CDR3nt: TGCGCCAGCAGCTTGTTAGCCCACCCCGACCAAGAGACCCAGTACTTC; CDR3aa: CASSLLAHPDQETQYF
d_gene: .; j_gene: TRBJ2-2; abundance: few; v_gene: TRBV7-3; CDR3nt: TGTGCCAGCAGCCCGGACAGAAACACCGGGGAGCTGTTTTTT; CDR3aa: CASSPDRNTGELFF
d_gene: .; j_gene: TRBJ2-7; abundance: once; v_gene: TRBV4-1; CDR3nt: TGCGCCAGCAGCCAAGTGGACAGTTTCTACGAGCAGTACTTC; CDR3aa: CASSQVDSFYEQYF
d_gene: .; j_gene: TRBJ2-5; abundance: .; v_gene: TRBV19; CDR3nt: TGTGCCAGTAGTTTCCGTGGGGCGGGGTTCCAAGAGACCCAGTACTTC; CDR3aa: CASSFRGAGFQETQYF
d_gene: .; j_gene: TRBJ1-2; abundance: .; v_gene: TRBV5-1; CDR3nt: TGCGCCAGCAGCTTAGGCGGCTACTATGGCTACACCTTC; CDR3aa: CASSLGGYYGYTF
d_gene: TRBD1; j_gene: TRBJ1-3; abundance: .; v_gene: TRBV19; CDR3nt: TGTGCCAGTAGTCCACAGGGGGCTGGAAACACCATATATTTT; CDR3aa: CASSPQGAGNTIYF
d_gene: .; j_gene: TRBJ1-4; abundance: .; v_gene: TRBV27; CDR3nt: TGTGCCAGCAGTTTAGCAGGGTATGAAAAACTGTTTTTT; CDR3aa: CASSLAGYEKLFF
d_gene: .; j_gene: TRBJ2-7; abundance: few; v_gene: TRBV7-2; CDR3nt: TGTGCCAGCAGCCCCCCGTCGGGGTGGATGTACGAGCAGTACTTC; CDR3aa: CASSPPSGWMYEQYF
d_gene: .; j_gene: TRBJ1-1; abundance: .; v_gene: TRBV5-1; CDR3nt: TGCGCCAGCAGCTGGTTTCAGATGAACACTGAAGCTTTCTTT; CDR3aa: CASSWFQMNTEAFF
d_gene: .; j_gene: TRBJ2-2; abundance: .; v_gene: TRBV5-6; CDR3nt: TGTGCCAGCAGCTTGACAGAGAACACCGGGGAGCTGTTTTTT; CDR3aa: CASSLTENTGELFF
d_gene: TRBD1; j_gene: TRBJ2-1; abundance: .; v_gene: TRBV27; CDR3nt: TGTGCCAGCAGCCATAAGGGTCCCGGGACAGGGTACGCCTTGAGGGACAATGAGCAGTTCTTC; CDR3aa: CASSHKGPGTGYALRDNEQFF
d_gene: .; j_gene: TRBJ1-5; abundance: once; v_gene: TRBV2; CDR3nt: TGTGCCAGCAGTGCGGGGAGGCTTAATGTGCCCCAGCATTTT; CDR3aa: CASSAGRLNVPQHF
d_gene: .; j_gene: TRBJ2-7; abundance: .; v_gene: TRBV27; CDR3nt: TGTGCCAGCAGTTTAGGGCAGGGCCAGGCCGAGCAGTACTTC; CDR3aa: CASSLGQGQAEQYF
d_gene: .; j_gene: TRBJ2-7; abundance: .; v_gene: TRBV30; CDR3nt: TGTGCCTGGGGGACATTCTCCTACGAGCAGTACTTC; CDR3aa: CAWGTFSYEQYF
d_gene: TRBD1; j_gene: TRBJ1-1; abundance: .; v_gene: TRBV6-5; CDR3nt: TGTGCCACCCAAACGGGACAGATGAACACTGAAGCTTTCTTT; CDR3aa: CATQTGQMNTEAFF
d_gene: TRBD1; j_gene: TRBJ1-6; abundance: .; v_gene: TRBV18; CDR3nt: TGTGCCAGCTCACTGGACAGGGAGGCACCCCTCCACTTT; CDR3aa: CASSLDREAPLHF
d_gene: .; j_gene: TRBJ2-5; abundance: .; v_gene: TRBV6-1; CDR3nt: TGTGCCAGCAGTGAATGGGCGCAGGCAGGGGAGACCCAGTACTTC; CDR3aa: CASSEWAQAGETQYF
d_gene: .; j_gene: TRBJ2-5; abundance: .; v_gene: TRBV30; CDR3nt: TGTGCCTGGAGTGTTGACAGTCAAGAGACCCAGTACTTC; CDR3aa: CAWSVDSQETQYF
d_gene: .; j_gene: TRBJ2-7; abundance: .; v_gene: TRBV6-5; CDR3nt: TGTGCCAGCAGTTACGGGCACGAGCAGTACTTC; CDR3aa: CASSYGHEQYF
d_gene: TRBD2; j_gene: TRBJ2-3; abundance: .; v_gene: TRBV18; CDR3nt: TGTGCCAGCTCACGAACACTAGCGACGTTAGGCACAGATACGCAGTATTTT; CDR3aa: CASSRTLATLGTDTQYF
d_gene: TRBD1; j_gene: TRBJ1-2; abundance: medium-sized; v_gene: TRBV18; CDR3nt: TGTGCCAGCTCGCCCGGACAGGGGCTCTATGGCTACACCTTC; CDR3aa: CASSPGQGLYGYTF
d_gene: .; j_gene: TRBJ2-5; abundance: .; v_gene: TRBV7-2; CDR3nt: TGTGCCAGCAGTTCGTATGAGACCCAGTACTTC; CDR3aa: CASSSYETQYF
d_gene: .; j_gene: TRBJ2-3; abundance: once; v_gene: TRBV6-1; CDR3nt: TGTGCCACCTTACACGGGGGCACAGATACGCAGTATTTT; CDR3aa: CATLHGGTDTQYF
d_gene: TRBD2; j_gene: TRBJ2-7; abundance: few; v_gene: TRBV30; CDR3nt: TGTGCCGGGGGCCAGCGGGGGGTTTCTGTCGAGCAGTACTTC; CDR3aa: CAGGQRGVSVEQYF